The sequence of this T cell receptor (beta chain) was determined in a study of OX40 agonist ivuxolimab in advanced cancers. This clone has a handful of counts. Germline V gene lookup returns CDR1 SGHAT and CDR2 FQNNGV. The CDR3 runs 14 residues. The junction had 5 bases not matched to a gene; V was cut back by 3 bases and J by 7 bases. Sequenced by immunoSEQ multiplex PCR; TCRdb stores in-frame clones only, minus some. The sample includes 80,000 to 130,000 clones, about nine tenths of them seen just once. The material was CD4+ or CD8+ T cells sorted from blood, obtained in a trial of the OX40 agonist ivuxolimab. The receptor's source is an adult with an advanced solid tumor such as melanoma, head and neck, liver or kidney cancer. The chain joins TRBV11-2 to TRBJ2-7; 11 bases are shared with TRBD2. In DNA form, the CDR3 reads TGTGCCAGCAGCTTCCTAGCGGGAGGTGGAGAGCAGTACTTC. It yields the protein CASSFLAGGGEQYF.